This TCR beta chain was sequenced in a study of shared clonotypes between healthy human individuals. Whole-study results and caveats: In several donors, around 5% of naive CD4 clonotypes appeared in common.

CD4+ cells were split into CD45RA+ naive and CD45RA-negative memory subsets. This clone was found once. The antigen is not known. With 4 bases removed from V and 3 bases from J, the gap between germline ends came to 11 bases. This CDR3 is built from 13 residues. Germline V lookup: CDR1 SGHDT, CDR2 YYEEEE. The study ran the assay at deep level. Sorted-subset replicate PCRs used roughly 210 ng of genomic DNA. This amount corresponded to about 30,000 T cell genomes. Sequencing used immunoSEQ multiplex PCR; TCRdb keeps in-frame clones, though not all of them. The profile covers over 1.5 million clones, with 98% appearing a single time and around 0.47% taken by the ten largest.

The receptor was derived from a man between 25 and 39 years old in good health. The specimen was naive CD4+ T cells sorted from blood. The subset: CD45RA+ positively selected. This chain uses TRBV5-6 with TRBJ2-7; weak D call: TRBD1 (6 bases). CDR3 amino acids: CASSPLTGYEQYF. The CDR3 DNA follows: TGTGCCAGCAGCCCTTTGACAGGCTACGAGCAGTACTTC.